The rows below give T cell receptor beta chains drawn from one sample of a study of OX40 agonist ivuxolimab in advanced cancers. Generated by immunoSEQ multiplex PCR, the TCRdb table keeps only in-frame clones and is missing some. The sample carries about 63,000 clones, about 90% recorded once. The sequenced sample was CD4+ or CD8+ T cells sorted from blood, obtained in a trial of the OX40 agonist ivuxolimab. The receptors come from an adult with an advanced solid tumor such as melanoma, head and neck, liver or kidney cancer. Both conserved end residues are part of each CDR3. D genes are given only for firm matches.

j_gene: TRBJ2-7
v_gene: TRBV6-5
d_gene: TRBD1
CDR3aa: CASSYSGTGGEQYF
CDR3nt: TGTGCCAGCAGTTACTCCGGAACAGGGGGCGAGCAGTACTTC

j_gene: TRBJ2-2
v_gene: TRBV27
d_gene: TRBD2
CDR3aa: CASSSGGAGELFF
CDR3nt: TGTGCCAGCAGTTCGGGGGGGGCCGGGGAGCTGTTTTTT

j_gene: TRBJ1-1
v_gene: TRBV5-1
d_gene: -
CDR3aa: CASSLVGTNTEAFF
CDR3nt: TGCGCCAGCAGCTTGGTCGGCACGAACACTGAAGCTTTCTTT

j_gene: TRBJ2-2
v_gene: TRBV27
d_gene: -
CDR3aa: CASSYTSFPGELFF
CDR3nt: TGTGCCAGCAGCTACACTAGCTTCCCCGGGGAGCTGTTTTTT

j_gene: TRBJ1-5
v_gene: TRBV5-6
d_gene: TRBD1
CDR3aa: CASSFGQGEVSSQPQHF
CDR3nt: TGTGCCAGCAGTTTCGGACAGGGCGAGGTTTCAAGTCAGCCCCAGCATTTT

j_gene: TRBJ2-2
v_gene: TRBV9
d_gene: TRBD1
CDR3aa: CASSPGGLYSRAGELFF
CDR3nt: TGTGCCAGCAGCCCAGGGGGCCTTTACTCTAGGGCCGGGGAGCTGTTTTTT

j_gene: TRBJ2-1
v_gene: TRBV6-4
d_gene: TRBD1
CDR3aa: CASSDSGGQGHNEQFF
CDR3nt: TGTGCCAGCAGTGACTCAGGAGGACAGGGCCACAATGAGCAGTTCTTC

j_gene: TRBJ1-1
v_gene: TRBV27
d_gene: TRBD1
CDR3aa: CASSYLEGANTEAFF
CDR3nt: TGTGCCAGCAGTTACTTAGAGGGGGCGAACACTGAAGCTTTCTTT

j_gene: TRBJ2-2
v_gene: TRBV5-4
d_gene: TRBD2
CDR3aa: CASSPPGTSGGELFF
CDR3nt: TGTGCCAGCAGCCCTCCCGGGACTAGTGGCGGGGAGCTGTTTTTT

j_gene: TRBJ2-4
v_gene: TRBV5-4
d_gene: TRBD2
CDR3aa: CASSLTAGEQNIQYF
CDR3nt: TGTGCCAGCAGCTTGACGGCGGGAGAACAAAACATTCAGTACTTC

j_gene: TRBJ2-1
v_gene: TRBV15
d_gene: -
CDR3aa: CATSSRRSSYNEQFF
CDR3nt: TGTGCCACCAGCAGCCGACGGAGCTCCTACAATGAGCAGTTCTTC

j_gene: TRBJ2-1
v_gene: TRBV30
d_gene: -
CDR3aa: CAWMDGGNEQFF
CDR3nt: TGTGCCTGGATGGATGGTGGCAATGAGCAGTTCTTC

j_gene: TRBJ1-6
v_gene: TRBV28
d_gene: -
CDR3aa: CASRPPAGTNSPLHF
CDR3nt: TGTGCCAGCAGACCCCCGGCAGGGACTAATTCACCCCTCCACTTT

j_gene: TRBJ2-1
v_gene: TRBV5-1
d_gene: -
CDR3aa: CASSAFQGSLSEQFF
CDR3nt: TGCGCCAGCAGCGCTTTTCAGGGGAGTCTGAGTGAGCAGTTCTTC

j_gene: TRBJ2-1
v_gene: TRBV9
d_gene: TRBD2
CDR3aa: CASSVRGGVPEQFF
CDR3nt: TGTGCCAGCAGCGTCCGCGGGGGGGTTCCTGAGCAGTTCTTC

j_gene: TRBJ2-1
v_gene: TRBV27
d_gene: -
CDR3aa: CASSLSGRVFYNEQFF
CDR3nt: TGTGCCAGCAGTTTATCGGGCAGGGTGTTCTACAATGAGCAGTTCTTC

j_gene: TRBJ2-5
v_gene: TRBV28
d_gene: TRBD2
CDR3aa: CASSLGGLPYQETQYF
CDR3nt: TGTGCCAGCAGTTTAGGGGGACTACCCTACCAAGAGACCCAGTACTTC